The clone carrying this T cell receptor beta chain was counted at least ten times. The record originates from a study of blood T cells in healthy people across ages. Per the germline V gene, CDR1 is MNHEY and CDR2 is SVGAGI. V shed 2 bases and J shed 4 bases, with 14 bases lying between them. The CDR3 consists of 16 residues. A second PCR, run for about 7 to 12 cycles, used a sample-barcoded 5' primer plus a J-beta primer mix. TCRdb reanalysed the 5' RACE reads using MiXCR and keeps one entry per CDR3 protein. The sample holds roughly 680,000 distinct CDR3 sequences, approximately 52% seen once. The chain employs TRBV6-5 and TRBJ2-2; D remains ambiguous. The TCR comes from a woman aged 80 or over in good health. Material for sequencing was blood. CDR3 residues: CASSYLHTASTGELFF. The CDR3 nucleotides are TGTGCCAGCAGTTACCTACACACGGCGAGCACCGGGGAGCTGTTTTTT.